These 24 T cell receptor beta chains were all obtained from the same sample, sequenced in a study of Ad26.COV2.S vaccination and SARS-CoV-2 variants. The treatment here: 19 received Ad26.COV2.S at low or high dose, single or two shots; about 5 received placebo; per-sample allocation not given. The samples date from day 63 after the first vaccine or placebo injection. Here immunoSEQ multiplex PCR was the method, and the copy in TCRdb shows in-frame clones only, minus some. Here the sample spans a few hundred thousand clones, roughly nine tenths being singletons. The sequencing here drew on peripheral blood, taken in a trial of Ad26.COV2.S vaccine versus placebo. Every receptor here comes from a person between 18 and 60 years old who received the Ad26.COV2.S COVID-19 vaccine or a placebo.

The chain uses TRBV19 and TRBJ2-1; maybe TRBD2 (6 bases). Trimming removed 2 bases at V and 4 bases at J, with 6 bases between. Germline V CDR1 and CDR2: LNHDA, SQIVND (reference sequence). The CDR3 has 13 amino acids. This CDR3 is CASSILAYNEQFF. CDR3 bases: TGTGCCAGTAGTATACTAGCGTACAATGAGCAGTTCTTC.

The V gene is TRBV27, the J gene TRBJ2-5; TRBD2 matches 13 bases. The germline V gene encodes CDR1 MNHEY and CDR2 SMNVEV (reference sequence). The CDR3 extends over 16 amino acids. The junction had 8 bases not matched to a gene; V was cut back by 4 bases and J by 6 bases. The CDR3 bases are TGTGCCAGCAGTTCCCTACTAGCGGGGGGGTCAAAGACCCAGTACTTC. This encodes CASSSLLAGGSKTQYF.

The rearrangement links TRBV4-1 to TRBJ2-1; D is possibly TRBD1 or TRBD2 (5 bases each). Germline CDR1 and CDR2: MGHRA and YSYEKL. Deletions cut 4 bases from V and 7 bases from J, with 8 bases between. The CDR3 runs to 12 residues. The CDR3 nucleotides read TGCGCCAGCAGCCCCTGGGGGAATGAGCAGTTCTTC. Protein product: CASSPWGNEQFF.

V gene TRBV7-3 combines with J gene TRBJ1-3; the match to TRBD1 covers 7 bases. The CDR3 runs 15 residues. CDR1 is SGHTA, CDR2 FQGTGA, per germline. V was pared by 0 bases and J by 4 bases, with 3 bases of the junction left unmatched. CDR3 sequence: CASSLTGTAGNTIYF. In DNA form, the CDR3 reads TGTGCCAGCAGCTTAACAGGGACAGCCGGAAACACCATATATTTT.

The chain combines TRBV19 with TRBJ1-5; TRBD1 agrees at 10 bases. The CDR3 length is 15 residues. V shed 4 bases and J 5 bases; nucleotides not matched to a gene: 5. Germline V gene lookup returns CDR1 LNHDA and CDR2 SQIVND (reference sequence). CDR3 sequence reads: CASSRDRGGDQPQHF. Written as DNA, the CDR3 is TGTGCCAGTAGTAGGGACAGGGGAGGGGATCAGCCCCAGCATTTT.

The genes are TRBV24-1 and TRBJ2-7; perhaps TRBD2 as D (6 bases). The CDR3 is 11 amino acids. Germline V gene lookup returns CDR1 KGHDR and CDR2 SFDVKD. V was cut by 4 bases and J by 10 bases, with 10 bases left in between. CDR3 DNA: TGTGCCACCAGTGAGTCCGGGACTCAGTACGTC. Amino acids: CATSESGTQYV.

V gene TRBV7-9 combines with J gene TRBJ1-3; perhaps TRBD1 as D (5 bases). V shed 2 bases and J shed 4 bases, with 12 bases lying between them. The CDR3 has 15 residues. Germline-derived CDR1 and CDR2 are SEHNR and FQNEAQ (reference sequence). CDR3 amino acids: CASSLIQGEGNTIYF. Written as DNA, the CDR3 is TGTGCCAGCAGCTTAATTCAGGGCGAAGGAAACACCATATATTTT.

The chain combines TRBV11-2 with TRBJ2-7, with D perhaps matching TRBD1 (6 bases). Germline CDR1 is SGHAT and CDR2 is FQNNGV. The CDR3 is made up of 14 amino acids. The germline V and J ends were trimmed by 1 base and 3 bases, with 10 bases remaining between them. In DNA form, the CDR3 reads TGTGCCAGCAGCTTAGTTCGGACAGTCTACGAGCAGTACTTC. It encodes CASSLVRTVYEQYF.

This clone has just a few counts. J is TRBJ2-2 and V is TRBV7-9; possibly TRBD2 for D (5 bases). The CDR3 covers 15 residues. Germline V CDR1 and CDR2: SEHNR, FQNEAQ (reference sequence). Trimming left V 1 base short and J 4 bases short, with 10 bases between. Here the CDR3 reads CASSLVLGSTGELFF. The CDR3 DNA follows: TGTGCCAGCAGCTTAGTTCTGGGGAGCACCGGGGAGCTGTTTTTT.

This clone was seen once. The chain couples TRBV5-1 to TRBJ2-1; tentative D call: TRBD2 (6 bases). The CDR3 contains 17 residues. V lost 0 bases, J lost 0 bases, and 13 bases lay in between. The germline V gene has CDR1 SGHRS and CDR2 YFSETQ. In DNA form, the CDR3 reads TGCGCCAGCAGCTTGGCCCGGACCGGGAGCTCCTACAATGAGCAGTTCTTC. Translated: CASSLARTGSSYNEQFF.

The chain joins TRBV19 to TRBJ1-3; D gene ambiguous. Trimming left V 5 bases short and J 2 bases short, with 7 bases between. The CDR3 length is 13 residues. Germline V CDR1 and CDR2: LNHDA, SQIVND (reference sequence). This CDR3 is CASSEQAGNTIYF. DNA of the CDR3: TGTGCCAGTAGTGAGCAAGCTGGAAACACCATATATTTT. The whole variable domain, remainder taken from reference TRBV19 and TRBJ1-3, is DGGITQSPKYLFRKEGQNVTLSCEQNLNHDAMYWYRQDPGQGLRLIYYSQIVNDFQKGDIAEGYSVSREKKESFPLTVTSAQKNPTAFYLCASSEQAGNTIYFGEGSWLTVV.

Worth noting for this clone: Other DNA sequences in the same sample also yield this CDR3. CDR3 sequence (DNA): TGCGCCAGCAGCCGGGACAGGGGGCACGAGCAGTACTTC. Its translation is CASSRDRGHEQYF. The rearrangement uses TRBV5-1 and TRBJ2-7, with 12 bases lining up with TRBD1. This CDR3 spans 13 amino acids. The J segment lost 5 bases and the V segment lost 4 bases, leaving 1 base of the junction unmatched. Germline CDR1 is SGHRS and CDR2 is YFSETQ.

The chain combines TRBV6-2 or TRBV6-3 with TRBJ1-2; unclear D gene. Trimming pared 6 bases from V and 0 bases from J, leaving 8 bases between. The CDR3 extends over 13 amino acids. Germline CDR1 reads MNHEY; CDR2 reads SVGEGT. CDR3 residues: CASSRTANYGYTF. The DNA of the CDR3 is TGTGCCAGCAGCCGGACGGCTAACTATGGCTACACCTTC.

This chain uses TRBV7-9 with TRBJ2-3, with a weak D call TRBD1 (6 bases). Germline V CDR1 and CDR2: SEHNR, FQNEAQ (reference sequence). The CDR3 spans 16 residues. The V gene lost 1 base and the J gene lost 2 bases, with 13 bases spanning the gap. The CDR3 DNA reads as TGTGCCAGCAGCTTAGGAGACAGGACAATCACAGATACGCAGTATTTT. Translating it yields CASSLGDRTITDTQYF.

V is TRBV10-3 and J is TRBJ2-5, with D perhaps matching TRBD2 (5 bases). The CDR3 runs to 14 residues. Germline lookup yields CDR1 ENHRY and CDR2 SYGVKD. Trimming took 2 bases from V and 4 from J, leaving 11 bases between them. The CDR3 protein is CAISEASWGETQYF. The CDR3 DNA reads TGTGCCATCAGTGAGGCTAGCTGGGGAGAGACCCAGTACTTC.

The CDR3 loop reads CASSPGTASYEQYF. CDR3 nucleotides: TGTGCCAGCAGCCCCGGGACAGCTTCCTACGAGCAGTACTTC. The rearrangement uses TRBV11-3 and TRBJ2-7; 7 nucleotides align to TRBD1. Germline CDR1 SGHNT, CDR2 YENEEA. This CDR3 comprises 14 residues. Germline trimming cut 5 bases from V and 1 base from J; bases unmatched to any gene: 5.

Here the CDR3 reads CASSQDSGGKNTEAFF. The CDR3 DNA reads TGTGCCAGCAGCCAAGACTCGGGCGGGAAGAACACTGAAGCTTTCTTT. This rearrangement joins TRBV3-1 (or the pseudogene TRBV3-2) to TRBJ1-1; D is unclear. V was trimmed by 0 bases and J by 1 base, leaving 12 bases between them. The CDR3 runs 16 residues. Germline V CDR1 and CDR2: LGHDT, YNNKEL (reference sequence).

The J gene is TRBJ2-1, the V gene TRBV5-1; TRBD2 is a possible D gene (7 bases). Germline CDR1 is SGHRS and CDR2 is YFSETQ. The CDR3 is 14 residues long. V was shortened by 4 bases and J by 9 bases, with 17 bases between the two germline ends. In DNA form, the CDR3 reads TGCGCCAGCAGCCCCGAGCCGGGGGGCAGTGAGCAGTTCTTC. This translates into CASSPEPGGSEQFF.

V is TRBV4-2 and J is TRBJ1-5, with D possibly TRBD1 on 5 matching bases. The V gene's germline CDR1 is LGHNA and CDR2 YNFKEQ. The CDR3 runs to 14 residues. V lost 4 bases, J lost 4 bases, and 11 bases lay in between. The CDR3, as DNA: TGTGCCAGCAGCCCACAGGAGAATAATCAGCCCCAGCATTTT. Residues: CASSPQENNQPQHF.

The V call is TRBV6-1, the J call TRBJ1-2; D remains ambiguous. Germline V gives CDR1 MNHNS, CDR2 SASEGT. V was pared by 0 bases and J by 6 bases, with 8 bases between. The CDR3 spans 13 residues. This chain's CDR3 is CASSEAGLNGYTF. The CDR3 DNA reads as TGTGCCAGCAGTGAAGCCGGACTGAATGGCTACACCTTC.

This rearrangement joins TRBV19 to TRBJ2-3; D call uncertain. Germline V gives CDR1 LNHDA, CDR2 SQIVND (reference sequence). The CDR3 runs 13 residues. V dropped 6 bases and J dropped 2 bases, with 9 bases sitting between them. CDR3 region: CASSEGYTDTQYF. The DNA for the CDR3 is TGTGCCAGTAGCGAAGGGTACACAGATACGCAGTATTTT.

The CDR3 sequence: CASSVQALNTEAFF. CDR3 sequence (DNA): TGTGCCAGCAGTGTCCAGGCACTGAACACTGAAGCTTTCTTT. This chain connects TRBV2 to TRBJ1-1; D remains unclear. Germline V lookup: CDR1 SNHLY, CDR2 FYNNEI. Deletions cut 4 bases from V and 0 bases from J, with 9 bases between. This CDR3 has 14 residues.

The rearrangement joins TRBV5-1 to TRBJ1-1; D may be TRBD1 (6 bases). The length of the CDR3 is 17 residues. The germline V gene encodes CDR1 SGHRS and CDR2 YFSETQ. The V end was cut by 0 bases, the J end by 4 bases, with 19 bases between. This CDR3 is CASSLVWTEVASTEAFF. In DNA form, the CDR3 reads TGCGCCAGCAGCTTGGTATGGACAGAAGTGGCGAGCACTGAAGCTTTCTTT.

The rearrangement joins TRBV6-2 or TRBV6-3 to TRBJ2-1; D is uncertain. CDR3 length: 14 amino acids. The ends were cut back, 0 bases at V and 3 bases at J, with 6 bases in the middle. Per the germline V gene, CDR1 is MNHEY and CDR2 is SVGEGT. This chain's CDR3 is CASSYSVRYNEQFF. The CDR3 coding sequence is TGTGCCAGCAGTTACTCAGTCCGCTACAATGAGCAGTTCTTC.